A single sample gave rise to the 27 T cell receptor beta chains below, sequenced in a study of OX40 agonist ivuxolimab in advanced cancers. Library prep was done by the immunoSEQ multiplex PCR assay. Here the immuneACCESS table is served through TCRdb, limited to in-frame sequences with V and J called. Missing clones are a known gap in these copies; in checked studies unresolved V genes cover under half, and the rest lacks a known reason. The sample includes 45,000 or so clones, with 65% to 90% observed a single time. 2% to 3% of the sample is in the top ten clones. The source material was CD4+ or CD8+ T cells sorted from blood, sampled in a trial of the OX40 agonist ivuxolimab. The receptors were gathered from an adult with an advanced solid tumor such as melanoma, head and neck, liver or kidney cancer.

V is TRBV12-5 and J is TRBJ2-5; D uncertain. The V and J ends lost 1 base and 5 bases respectively, with 14 bases between them. The CDR3 loop spans 15 amino acids. The germline gives CDR1 LGHNT, CDR2 FRNRAP. DNA for the CDR3: TGTGCTAGTGGTTTGGGCCTCGGTTTCGGTGAGACCCAGTACTTC. Protein: CASGLGLGFGETQYF. The full variable domain, rest sourced from reference TRBV12-5 and TRBJ2-5, is DARVTQTPRHKVTEMGQEVTMRCQPILGHNTVFWYRQTMMQGLELLAYFRNRAPLDDSGMPKDRFSAEMPDATLATLKIQPSEPRDSAVYFCASGLGLGFGETQYFGPGTRLLVL.

This clone was counted once. The chain carries TRBV5-6 and TRBJ2-3; 10 nucleotides agree with TRBD2. Germline assignment: CDR1 SGHDT and CDR2 YYEEEE. The CDR3 length is 16 residues. The V segment lost 0 bases and the J segment 2 bases; nucleotides outside the gene matches: 3. CDR3: CASSLGLAGLTDTQYF. The DNA for the CDR3 is TGTGCCAGCAGCTTGGGACTAGCGGGTCTCACAGATACGCAGTATTTT.

The chain links TRBV18 to TRBJ2-2; D unresolved. The CDR3 runs to 18 residues. CDR1 KGHSH and CDR2 LQKENI come from the germline V gene. The V and J ends lost 0 bases and 1 base respectively, with 15 bases between them. The CDR3 here is CASSPPIGFGGNTGELFF. The CDR3 DNA reads TGTGCCAGCTCACCACCTATCGGCTTTGGCGGGAACACCGGGGAGCTGTTTTTT.

This clone was counted a few times. The chain recombines TRBV5-5 with TRBJ2-7; possible D gene TRBD1, 6 bases. V was pared by 1 base and J by 1 base, with 9 bases between. Germline CDR1 and CDR2: SGHKS and YYEKEE (reference sequence). The CDR3 sequence is 14 residues long. The CDR3: CASSLIGGSYEQYF. CDR3 DNA sequence: TGTGCCAGCAGCTTGATAGGGGGTTCCTACGAGCAGTACTTC. The whole variable domain, remainder taken from reference TRBV5-5 and TRBJ2-7, is DAGVTQSPTHLIKTRGQQVTLRCSPISGHKSVSWYQQVLGQGPQFIFQYYEKEERGRGNFPDRFSARQFPNYSSELNVNALLLGDSALYLCASSLIGGSYEQYFGPGTRLTVT.

This rearrangement joins TRBV23-1 to TRBJ2-5; TRBD1 or TRBD2 may be the D gene (5 bases each). TRBV23-1 is classed as an ORF, of uncertain function. The germline V and J ends were trimmed by 6 bases and 0 bases, with 14 bases remaining between them. CDR3 size: 15 residues. The CDR3 region has the DNA TGCGCCAGCAGGGGGTGGGGGACGGACCAAGAGACCCAGTACTTC. Its protein is CASRGWGTDQETQYF.

This clone was found once. The rearrangement joins TRBV21-1 to TRBJ2-7; the DNA was not compared with TRBD1, the D call given in the table. TRBV21-1 is a recognized pseudogene. This CDR3 is built from 19 residues. This CDR3 reads CASSKGVSLTGTHSYEQYF. CDR3 DNA: TGTGCCAGCAGCAAAGGGGTTAGCCTGACAGGGACCCACTCCTACGAGCAGTACTTC.

The V and J genes are TRBV6-5 and TRBJ1-2; tentative D call: TRBD1 (6 bases). The CDR3 has 13 residues. V gave up 6 bases and J gave up 4 bases, with 12 bases separating them. The germline V gene encodes CDR1 MNHEY and CDR2 SVGAGI. The CDR3 sequence: CASRPGEGYGYTF. The CDR3 DNA reads TGTGCCAGCAGGCCAGGGGAAGGCTATGGCTACACCTTC.

This chain connects TRBV28 to TRBJ2-5, with TRBD1 matching over 7 bases. The J segment lost 4 bases and the V segment lost 8 bases, leaving 7 bases of the junction unmatched. From germline, CDR1 is MDHEN and CDR2 SYDVKM. This CDR3 is built from 13 residues. CDR3 sequence (DNA): TGTGCCAGCCACCAGGGGGTGGGAGAGACCCAGTACTTC. This codes for CASHQGVGETQYF.

The chain recombines TRBV5-8 with TRBJ2-1; 11 nucleotides match TRBD2. The CDR3 has 15 amino acids. V gave up 0 bases and J gave up 7 bases; unmatched junction bases: 3. Germline assignment: CDR1 SGHTS and CDR2 YDEGEE. CDR3 region: CASSLGASGRNEQFF. Here the CDR3 DNA reads TGTGCCAGCAGCTTGGGGGCTAGCGGGAGGAATGAGCAGTTCTTC. Variable domain in full (rest from reference TRBV5-8 and TRBJ2-1): EAGVTQSPTHLIKTRGQQATLRCSPISGHTSVYWYQQALGLGLQFLLWYDEGEERNRGNFPPRFSGRQFPNYSSELNVNALELEDSALYLCASSLGASGRNEQFFGPGTRLTVL.

This sequence joins TRBV7-2 and TRBJ2-7; D is unresolved. Trimming left V 5 bases short and J 0 bases short, with 14 bases between. The CDR3 sequence is 15 residues long. The germline CDR1 and CDR2 sequences are SGHTA and FQGNSA. The CDR3 DNA sequence: TGTGCCAGCAGCCTCACGCCACTGAACTCCTACGAGCAGTACTTC. It yields the protein CASSLTPLNSYEQYF.

V gene TRBV18 combines with J gene TRBJ2-5; no firm D call. From germline, CDR1 is KGHSH and CDR2 LQKENI. This CDR3 contains 13 residues. Trimming took 2 bases from V and 0 from J, leaving 4 bases between them. CDR3 sequence: CASSPGYQETQYF. The CDR3 DNA reads as TGTGCCAGCTCACCAGGATACCAAGAGACCCAGTACTTC.

The V and J genes are TRBV27 and TRBJ2-3; D ambiguous. The V and J ends lost 0 bases and 3 bases respectively, with 7 bases between them. The CDR3 has 14 amino acids. Germline V lookup: CDR1 MNHEY, CDR2 SMNVEV (reference sequence). This CDR3 is CASSLSGLTDTQYF. The CDR3 DNA is TGTGCCAGCAGTTTATCAGGGTTAACAGATACGCAGTATTTT.

This rearrangement joins TRBV5-8 to TRBJ1-2; D gene ambiguous. This CDR3 region has 9 residues. V was trimmed by 10 bases and J by 7 bases, leaving 8 bases between them. Per the germline V gene, CDR1 is SGHTS and CDR2 is YDEGEE. The CDR3 loop is CAASSGYTF. In DNA, the CDR3 is TGTGCCGCCTCTTCTGGCTACACCTTC.

V and J are TRBV7-9 and TRBJ2-1, with 7 nucleotides matching TRBD1. Per germline, CDR1 SEHNR and CDR2 FQNEAQ (reference sequence). Germline trimming cut 5 bases from V and 4 bases from J; bases unmatched to any gene: 8. The CDR3 runs to 15 residues. The CDR3 reads CASSPEGGGYNEQFF. CDR3 sequence (DNA): TGTGCCAGCAGCCCTGAAGGGGGCGGTTACAATGAGCAGTTCTTC.

This chain links TRBV10-2 with TRBJ2-5; 7 nucleotides align to TRBD2. The tail of the sequence fits TRBJ2-7 better, so the J call may be wrong. CDR3 length equals 15 residues. Germline-derived CDR1 and CDR2 are WSHSY and SAAADI. The CDR3 is CASSEPTSLAYEQYF. DNA for the CDR3: TGCGCCAGCAGTGAACCGACTAGCCTCGCCTACGAGCAGTACTTC.

This clone has only one observation. This sequence joins TRBV23-1 and TRBJ1-6; D not resolved. Being an ORF, TRBV23-1 has a function that is uncertain. The CDR3 sequence is 15 residues long. V was clipped by 3 bases and J by 0 bases, with 6 bases between them. DNA of the CDR3: TGCGCCAGCAGTCACGAGAGCTCCTATAATTCACCCCTCCACTTT. Residues: CASSHESSYNSPLHF.

This rearrangement joins TRBV14 to TRBJ1-4; a possible D gene is TRBD1 (6 bases). This CDR3 has 17 residues. The V and J ends lost 1 base and 0 bases respectively, with 12 bases between them. Germline CDR1 SGHDN, CDR2 FVKESK. The CDR3 DNA follows: TGTGCCAGCAGCCAAGGTTGGGGGCGAGCAACTAATGAAAAACTGTTTTTT. It codes for CASSQGWGRATNEKLFF.

In its sample, this clone was seen once. The genes are TRBV15 and TRBJ1-1; D call uncertain. Germline V gives CDR1 LNHNV, CDR2 YYDKDF (reference sequence). This CDR3 is built from 14 residues. Trimming shortened V by 0 bases and J by 0 bases, and 5 bases separated the two germline ends. Here the CDR3 DNA reads TGTGCCACCAGCAGAGATTCGGTGAACACTGAAGCTTTCTTT. Residues: CATSRDSVNTEAFF. Full variable domain (outside the CDR3, taken from reference TRBV15 and TRBJ1-1): DAMVIQNPRYQVTQFGKPVTLSCSQTLNHNVMYWYQQKSSQAPKLLFHYYDKDFNNEADTPDNFQSRRPNTSFCFLDIRSPGLGDTAMYLCATSRDSVNTEAFFGQGTRLTVV.

The chain carries TRBV11-2 and TRBJ2-3, with TRBD2 matching over 9 bases. Germline V lookup: CDR1 SGHAT, CDR2 FQNNGV. The CDR3 length is 14 residues. The junction had 3 bases not matched to a gene; V was cut back by 3 bases and J by 5 bases. CDR3 nucleotides: TGTGCCAGCAGCTTGTTAGCGGGGGTAGATACGCAGTATTTT. As protein: CASSLLAGVDTQYF.

V gene TRBV6-8 combines with J gene TRBJ1-1, with D tentatively TRBD1 (5 bases). The CDR3 contains 13 residues. Trimming shortened V by 6 bases and J by 1 base, and 9 bases separated the two germline ends. CDR1 is MNHGY, CDR2 SAAAGT, per germline. CDR3 loop: CASSSDRNTEAFF. CDR3 DNA sequence: TGTGCCAGCAGCTCCGACAGGAACACTGAAGCTTTCTTT.

The CDR3 sequence: CASSSLVPYEQYF. CDR3 nucleotide sequence: TGTGCCAGCAGTTCCCTGGTCCCGTACGAGCAGTACTTC. The chain joins TRBV6-5 to TRBJ2-7; the D is unclear. CDR3 length: 13 amino acids. V shed 4 bases and J shed 4 bases, with 11 bases lying between them. The germline V gene has CDR1 MNHEY and CDR2 SVGAGI.

V gene TRBV18 combines with J gene TRBJ2-7; D is perhaps TRBD1 (5 bases). Germline lookup yields CDR1 KGHSH and CDR2 LQKENI. The V end lost 3 bases, the J end lost 7 bases, and 16 bases lay between the germline ends. The CDR3 contains 14 residues. CDR3 in DNA: TGTGCCAGCTCACCGAATCGGACACCCGGGGAGCAGTACTTC. This gives the protein CASSPNRTPGEQYF.

This sequence joins TRBV7-2 and TRBJ2-1; tentative D call: TRBD1 (6 bases). The CDR3 consists of 15 residues. V shed 4 bases and J shed 6 bases, with 16 bases lying between them. CDR1 and CDR2 from the germline V gene are SGHTA and FQGNSA. The CDR3 loop is CASSSQGTSVNEQFF. The CDR3, as DNA: TGTGCCAGCAGCTCACAGGGTACATCCGTCAATGAGCAGTTCTTC. Based on the CDR3 plus reference TRBV7-2 and TRBJ2-1, the full variable domain is GAGVSQSPSNKVTEKGKDVELRCDPISGHTALYWYRQSLGQGLEFLIYFQGNSAPDKSGLPSDRFSAERTGGSVSTLTIQRTQQEDSAVYLCASSSQGTSVNEQFFGPGTRLTVL.

The chain joins TRBV7-2 to TRBJ2-7, with TRBD2 matching 9 bases. The germline CDR1 and CDR2 sequences are SGHTA and FQGNSA. This CDR3 is built from 14 residues. The V segment lost 2 bases and the J segment 5 bases; nucleotides outside the gene matches: 4. The chain's CDR3 is CASSLQREEDEQYF. DNA for the CDR3: TGTGCCAGCAGCTTACAGCGGGAGGAGGACGAGCAGTACTTC.

This clone turned up a few times. The chain is built from TRBV7-9 and TRBJ2-2, with TRBD2 as a possible D gene (5 bases). From germline, CDR1 is SEHNR and CDR2 FQNEAQ (reference sequence). Deletions cut 0 bases from V and 4 bases from J, with 12 bases between. The CDR3 runs 16 residues. The DNA of the CDR3 is TGTGCCAGCAGCTTAGCCCGGCCTAGCAGCACCGGGGAGCTGTTTTTT. The encoded protein is CASSLARPSSTGELFF.

V and J are TRBV6-5 and TRBJ1-1; TRBD1 might be the D (6 bases). Trimming removed 7 bases at V and 0 bases at J, with 12 bases between. The CDR3 consists of 14 residues. Per germline, CDR1 MNHEY and CDR2 SVGAGI. The CDR3 DNA reads TGTGCCAGCACCCGGACAGTCTTGAACACTGAAGCTTTCTTT. Amino acid sequence: CASTRTVLNTEAFF.

The chain couples TRBV10-3 to TRBJ1-5; 7 nucleotides align to TRBD1. The CDR3 spans 12 residues. The germline gives CDR1 ENHRY, CDR2 SYGVKD. V lost 8 bases and J lost 6; bases outside the gene matches: 4. The CDR3 bases are TGTGCCATCCAACAGGGGACTCAGCCCCAGCATTTT. It specifies CAIQQGTQPQHF.